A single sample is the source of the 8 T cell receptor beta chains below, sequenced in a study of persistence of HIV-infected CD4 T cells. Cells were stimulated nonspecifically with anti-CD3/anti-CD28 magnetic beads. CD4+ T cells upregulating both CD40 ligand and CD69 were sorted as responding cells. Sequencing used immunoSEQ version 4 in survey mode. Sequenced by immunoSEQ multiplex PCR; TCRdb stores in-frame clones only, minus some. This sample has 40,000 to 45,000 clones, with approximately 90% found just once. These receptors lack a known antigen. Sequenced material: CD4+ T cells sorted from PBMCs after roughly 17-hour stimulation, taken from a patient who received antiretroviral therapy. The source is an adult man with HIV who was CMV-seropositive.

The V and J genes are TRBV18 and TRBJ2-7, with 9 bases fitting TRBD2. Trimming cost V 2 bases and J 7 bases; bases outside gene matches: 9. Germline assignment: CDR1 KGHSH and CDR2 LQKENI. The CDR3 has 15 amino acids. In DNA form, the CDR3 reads TGTGCCAGCTCACCAGTGGCGGGGGGGCCGGGTGAGCAGTACTTC. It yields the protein CASSPVAGGPGEQYF.

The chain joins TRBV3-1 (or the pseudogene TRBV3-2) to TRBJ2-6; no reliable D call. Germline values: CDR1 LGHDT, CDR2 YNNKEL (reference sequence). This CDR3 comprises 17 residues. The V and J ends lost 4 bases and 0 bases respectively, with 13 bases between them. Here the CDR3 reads CASSLVVRSSGANVLTF. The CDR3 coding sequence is TGTGCCAGCAGCCTAGTGGTGAGGAGCTCTGGGGCCAACGTCCTGACTTTC.

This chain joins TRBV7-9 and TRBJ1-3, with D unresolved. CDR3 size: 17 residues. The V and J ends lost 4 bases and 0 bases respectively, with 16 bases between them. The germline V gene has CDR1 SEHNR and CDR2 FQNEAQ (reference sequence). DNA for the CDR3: TGTGCCAGCAGCTCGGGTATTTCTCAGAGCTCTGGAAACACCATATATTTT. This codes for CASSSGISQSSGNTIYF.

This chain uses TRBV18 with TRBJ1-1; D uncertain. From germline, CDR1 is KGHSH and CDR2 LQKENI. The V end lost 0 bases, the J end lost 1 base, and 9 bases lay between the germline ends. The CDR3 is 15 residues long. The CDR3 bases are TGTGCCAGCTCACCACCGGTCGCAAAGAACACTGAAGCTTTCTTT. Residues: CASSPPVAKNTEAFF.

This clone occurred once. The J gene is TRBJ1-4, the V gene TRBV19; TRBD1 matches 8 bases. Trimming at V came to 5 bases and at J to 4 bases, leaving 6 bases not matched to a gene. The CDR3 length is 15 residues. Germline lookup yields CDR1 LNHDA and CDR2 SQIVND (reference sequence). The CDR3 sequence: CASSARTGNNEKLFF. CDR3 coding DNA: TGTGCCAGTAGTGCACGGACAGGGAATAATGAAAAACTGTTTTTT.

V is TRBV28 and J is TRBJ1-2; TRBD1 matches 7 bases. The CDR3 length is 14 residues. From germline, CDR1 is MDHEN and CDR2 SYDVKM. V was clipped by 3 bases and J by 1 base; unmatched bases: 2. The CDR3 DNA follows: TGTGCCAGCAGTTTTCGGGACAGTAACTATGGCTACACCTTC. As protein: CASSFRDSNYGYTF.

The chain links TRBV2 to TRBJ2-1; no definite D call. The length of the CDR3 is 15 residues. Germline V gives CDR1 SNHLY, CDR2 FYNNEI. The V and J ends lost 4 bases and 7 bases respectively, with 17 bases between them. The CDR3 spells CASSGATGGGNEQFF. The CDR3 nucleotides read TGTGCCAGCAGTGGTGCGACCGGCGGTGGGAATGAGCAGTTCTTC.

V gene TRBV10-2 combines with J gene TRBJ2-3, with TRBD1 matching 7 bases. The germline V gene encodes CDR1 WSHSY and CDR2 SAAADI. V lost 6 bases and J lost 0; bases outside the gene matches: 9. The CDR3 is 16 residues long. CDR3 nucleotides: TGCGCCAGCAGGGGACCGGGACAGCCGAGCACAGATACGCAGTATTTT. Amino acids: CASRGPGQPSTDTQYF.